The clone carrying this T cell receptor beta chain was counted only a few times. This sample was taken from a study of blood T cells in healthy people across ages. Study in general: Template switching captured about one barcoded beta molecule per two T cells.

The V segment lost 1 base and the J segment 1 base; nucleotides outside the gene matches: 4. The CDR3 has 17 amino acids. Germline V gene lookup returns CDR1 LGHNA and CDR2 YNFKEQ. PCR was performed a second time for roughly 7 to 12 cycles using a sample-barcoded 5' primer and a J-beta primer mix. TCRdb re-called the 5' RACE reads with MiXCR, one entry per CDR3 protein. The repertoire has fewer than 700,000 distinct CDR3 sequences, over 40% of them found once; the top ten carry 30%. Total RNA amounts of at least 6 micrograms were extracted per sample. Sequences were obtained from blood. The rearrangement uses TRBV4-2 and TRBJ2-5; 12 bases align to TRBD2. This TCR was sampled from a man older than 75 in good health. The CDR3 bases are TGTGCCAGCAGCCAAGTAGCTAGCGGGGGGGCCCAAGAGACCCAGTACTTC. This gives the protein CASSQVASGGAQETQYF.